This T cell receptor beta chain was observed in a study of beta chain features in type 1 diabetes. Remarks on this clone: Its antigen remains unknown.

Study-wide findings and caveats: Insertions were fewer and deletions more numerous at VDJ junctions in type 1 diabetes patients. All four CD4+ subsets from Type 1 diabetes patients carried moderately but significantly shorter TCRB CDR3s.

Each population that was sorted was more than 95% pure. The sequenced template was cDNA made from the entire isolated RNA. Here immunoSEQ multiplex PCR was the method, and the copy in TCRdb shows in-frame clones only, minus some. This sample has some 700,000 clones, with 10% to 15% found just once. The sequenced sample was naive CD4+ T cells from blood. The source is a man younger than 35 with type 1 diabetes.

DNA of the CDR3: TGTGCCAGCAGTCAGCGGCAGGGCTCGGAATATGGCTACACCTTC. The encoded protein is CASSQRQGSEYGYTF. The chain employs TRBV6-6 and TRBJ1-2; tentative D call: TRBD1 (5 bases). V shed 5 bases and J shed 5 bases, with 18 bases lying between them. Germline CDR1 reads MNHNY; CDR2 reads SVGAGI (reference sequence). This CDR3 has 15 amino acids.